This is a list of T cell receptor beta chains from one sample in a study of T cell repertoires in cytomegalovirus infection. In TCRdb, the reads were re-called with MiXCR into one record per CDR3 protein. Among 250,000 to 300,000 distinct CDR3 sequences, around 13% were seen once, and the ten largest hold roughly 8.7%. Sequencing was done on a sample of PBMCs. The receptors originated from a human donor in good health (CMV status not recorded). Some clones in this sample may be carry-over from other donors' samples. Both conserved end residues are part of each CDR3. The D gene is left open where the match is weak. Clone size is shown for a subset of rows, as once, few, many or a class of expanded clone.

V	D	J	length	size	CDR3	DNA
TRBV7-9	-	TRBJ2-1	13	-	CASSLEGSNEQFF	TGTGCCAGCAGCTTAGAGGGAAGCAATGAGCAGTTCTTC
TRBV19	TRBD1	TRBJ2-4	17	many	CASSTWTGGEAKNIQYF	TGTGCCAGTAGTACCTGGACAGGTGGAGAGGCCAAAAACATTCAGTACTTC
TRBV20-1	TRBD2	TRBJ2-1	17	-	CSAARWTSGGSYNEQFF	TGCAGTGCTGCCAGATGGACTAGCGGGGGATCCTACAATGAGCAGTTCTTC
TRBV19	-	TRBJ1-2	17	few	CASSRAGMPPKYYGYTF	TGTGCCAGTAGTCGGGCAGGGATGCCTCCCAAATACTATGGCTACACCTTC
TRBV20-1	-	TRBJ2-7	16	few	CSARKYGGERLGEQYF	TGCAGTGCTAGAAAGTATGGGGGTGAGCGTTTGGGGGAGCAGTACTTC
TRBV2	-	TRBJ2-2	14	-	CASTKARVPGELFF	TGTGCCAGCACCAAAGCAAGAGTCCCCGGGGAGCTGTTTTTT
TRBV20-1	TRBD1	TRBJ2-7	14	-	CSATTQQGTYEQYF	TGCAGTGCTACAACCCAACAGGGGACCTACGAGCAGTACTTC
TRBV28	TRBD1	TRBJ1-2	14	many	CASSRTGRNYGYTF	TGTGCCAGCAGCAGGACAGGACGTAACTATGGCTACACCTTC
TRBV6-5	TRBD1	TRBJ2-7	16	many	CASTRSTGTGSYEQYF	TGTGCCAGCACCAGATCTACCGGGACAGGGTCCTACGAGCAGTACTTC
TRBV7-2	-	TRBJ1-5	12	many	CASSSSGQPQHF	TGTGCCAGCAGCTCATCAGGTCAGCCCCAGCATTTT
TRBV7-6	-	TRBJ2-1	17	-	CASSLRGGGISYNEQFF	TGTGCCAGCAGCTTAAGGGGGGGTGGAATCTCCTACAATGAGCAGTTCTTC
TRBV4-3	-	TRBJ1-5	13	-	CVSSQDPNQPQHF	TGCGTCAGCAGCCAAGATCCCAATCAGCCCCAGCATTTT
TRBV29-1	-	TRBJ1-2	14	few	CSVAGTPGFYGYTF	TGCAGCGTAGCCGGGACACCAGGCTTCTATGGCTACACCTTC
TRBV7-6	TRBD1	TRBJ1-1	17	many	CASSLGSGGLDRTEAFF	TGTGCCAGCAGCTTAGGGTCAGGGGGACTCGATCGAACTGAAGCTTTCTTT
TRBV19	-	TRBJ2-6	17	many	CASRLPGQGPGANVLTF	TGTGCCAGTAGGCTGCCGGGCCAGGGGCCTGGGGCCAACGTCCTGACTTTC
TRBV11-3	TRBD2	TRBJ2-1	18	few	CASSFTSGRISSYNEQFF	TGTGCCAGCAGCTTCACTAGCGGGAGGATTAGCTCCTACAATGAGCAGTTCTTC
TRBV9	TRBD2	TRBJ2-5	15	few	CASSVGTSRTETQYF	TGTGCCAGCAGCGTCGGGACTAGCAGAACTGAGACCCAGTACTTC
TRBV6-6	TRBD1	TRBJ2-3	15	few	CASEGGQGSVDTQYF	TGTGCCAGCGAAGGGGGACAGGGGTCTGTAGATACGCAGTATTTT
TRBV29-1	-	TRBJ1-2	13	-	CSGLGAPNYGYTF	TGCAGCGGACTGGGGGCTCCTAACTATGGCTACACCTTC
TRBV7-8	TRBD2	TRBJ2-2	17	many	CASSLIAGGPNTGELFF	TGTGCCAGCAGCTTAATAGCGGGGGGACCGAACACCGGGGAGCTGTTTTTT
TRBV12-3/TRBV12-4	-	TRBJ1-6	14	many	CASSLAGQISPLHF	TGTGCCAGCAGTTTAGCGGGGCAGATTTCACCCCTCCACTTT
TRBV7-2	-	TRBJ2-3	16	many	CASSLRGERVTDTQYF	TGTGCCAGCAGCTTAAGGGGGGAGCGAGTCACAGATACGCAGTATTTT
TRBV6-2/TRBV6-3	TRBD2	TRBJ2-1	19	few	CASSSQTGTGTSGYNEQFF	TGTGCCAGCAGTTCTCAGACGGGGACCGGGACTAGCGGTTACAATGAGCAGTTCTTC
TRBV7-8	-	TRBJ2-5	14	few	CATIEDRRQETQYF	TGTGCCACTATCGAGGACAGACGACAAGAGACCCAGTACTTC
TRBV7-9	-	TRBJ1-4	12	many	CASSFNREKLFF	TGTGCCAGCAGCTTTAACCGTGAAAAACTGTTTTTT
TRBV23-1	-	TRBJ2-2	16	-	CASSQSTGKNTGELFF	TGCGCCAGCAGTCAATCGACGGGGAAGAACACCGGGGAGCTGTTTTTT
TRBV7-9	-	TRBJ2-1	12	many	CATFDGYNEQFF	TGTGCTACTTTTGACGGATACAATGAGCAGTTCTTC
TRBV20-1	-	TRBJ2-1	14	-	CSPLDLSDHNEQFF	TGCAGTCCACTAGATTTATCGGACCACAATGAGCAGTTCTTC
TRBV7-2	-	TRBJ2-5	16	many	CASSYGVGGAEETQYF	TGTGCCAGCAGCTACGGGGTGGGGGGCGCGGAAGAGACCCAGTACTTC
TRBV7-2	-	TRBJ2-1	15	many	CASSLLGGSYNEQFF	TGTGCCAGCAGCTTACTGGGAGGATCTTACAATGAGCAGTTCTTC
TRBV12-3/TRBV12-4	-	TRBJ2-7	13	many	CASSRQVSYEQYF	TGTGCCAGCAGCCGGCAGGTCTCCTACGAGCAGTACTTC
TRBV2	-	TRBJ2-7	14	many	CASSESREPYEQYF	TGTGCCAGCAGTGAATCCCGGGAACCATACGAGCAGTACTTC
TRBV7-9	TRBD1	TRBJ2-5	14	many	CASSDRTGQETQYF	TGTGCCAGCAGCGACCGGACAGGGCAAGAGACCCAGTACTTC
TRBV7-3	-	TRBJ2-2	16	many	CASSLISEEGDGELFF	TGTGCCAGCAGCTTAATCTCGGAAGAGGGTGACGGGGAGCTGTTTTTT
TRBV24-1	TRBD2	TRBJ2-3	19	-	CATSDRSTSGPSAVDTQYF	TGTGCCACCAGTGACCGATCGACTAGCGGGCCCTCAGCGGTTGATACGCAGTATTTT
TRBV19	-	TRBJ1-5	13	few	CASGDRYNQPQHF	TGTGCCAGCGGAGACAGGTACAATCAGCCCCAGCATTTT
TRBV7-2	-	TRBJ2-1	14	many	CASSLRAGLNEQFF	TGTGCCAGCAGCTTAAGAGCGGGTCTTAATGAGCAGTTCTTC
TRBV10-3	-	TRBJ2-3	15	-	CAISELGLLSDTQYF	TGTGCCATCAGTGAGTTGGGCCTTTTGTCAGATACGCAGTATTTT
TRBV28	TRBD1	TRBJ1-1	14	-	CASSTGGRRTEAFF	TGTGCCAGCAGCACAGGGGGGCGACGGACTGAAGCTTTCTTT
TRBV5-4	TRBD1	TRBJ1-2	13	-	CASSKTGARSYTF	TGTGCCAGCAGCAAAACAGGGGCCCGTTCTTACACCTTC
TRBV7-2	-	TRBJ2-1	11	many	CASSLGSEQFF	TGTGCCAGCAGCTTGGGGAGTGAGCAGTTCTTC
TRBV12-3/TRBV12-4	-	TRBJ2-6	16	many	CASSYDMGSGANVLTF	TGTGCCAGCAGTTACGACATGGGGTCTGGGGCCAACGTCCTGACTTTC
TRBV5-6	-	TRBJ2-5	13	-	CASSLGDPETQYF	TGTGCCAGCAGCTTAGGGGACCCGGAGACCCAGTACTTC
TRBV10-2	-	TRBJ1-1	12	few	CASKWKESEAFF	TGCGCCAGCAAATGGAAGGAGTCGGAAGCTTTCTTT
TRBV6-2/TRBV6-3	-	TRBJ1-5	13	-	CASSVAVNQPQHF	TGTGCCAGCTCCGTGGCGGTTAATCAGCCCCAGCATTTT
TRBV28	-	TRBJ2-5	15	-	CASRTTTPGKETQYF	TGTGCCAGCAGGACTACTACCCCTGGGAAAGAGACCCAGTACTTC
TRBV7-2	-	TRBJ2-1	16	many	CASSLVGVSSYNEQFF	TGTGCCAGCAGCTTAGTGGGGGTATCCTCCTACAATGAGCAGTTCTTC
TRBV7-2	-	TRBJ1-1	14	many	CASRTLLRGTEAFF	TGTGCCAGCAGGACTCTTCTCAGGGGTACTGAAGCTTTCTTT
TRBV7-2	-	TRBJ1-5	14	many	CASSFGERGQPQHF	TGTGCCAGCAGCTTCGGGGAGCGCGGTCAGCCCCAGCATTTT
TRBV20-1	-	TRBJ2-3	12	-	CSVDRSTDTQYF	TGCAGTGTAGACAGGAGCACAGATACGCAGTATTTT
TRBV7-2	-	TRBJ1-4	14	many	CASSPRTDGEKLFF	TGTGCCAGCAGCCCACGGACAGATGGAGAAAAACTGTTTTTT
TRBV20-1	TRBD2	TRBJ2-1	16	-	CSARDRTSGTYNEQFF	TGCAGTGCTAGAGATAGAACTAGCGGAACCTACAATGAGCAGTTCTTC
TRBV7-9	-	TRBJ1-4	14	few	CASIGSALNEKLFF	TGTGCCAGCATCGGCTCTGCACTTAATGAAAAACTGTTTTTT